Below are 26 T cell receptor beta chains sequenced from a single sample in a study of T cells in Graves' hyperthyroidism and ophthalmopathy. Amplification targeted TCR beta CDR3 regions from RNA transcripts. Initially, a first-round RT-PCR of the TCR CDR3 employed the HTBI primer set. TCRdb re-called the multiplex PCR reads through MiXCR, storing one row per CDR3 protein. The sample holds around 540,000 distinct CDR3 sequences, about 45% seen once. Sample: peripheral blood or thyroid tissue (not recorded which). These receptors were obtained from a woman aged 18-30 years with Graves' hyperthyroidism.

The genes are TRBV24-1 and TRBJ1-1, with a weak D call TRBD1 (6 bases). Germline lookup yields CDR1 KGHDR and CDR2 SFDVKD. V lost 5 bases to trimming and J lost 3 bases, with 9 bases between them. This CDR3 contains 13 residues. The CDR3 bases are TGTGCCACCAGTGTGGGGGCAGACACTGAAGCTTTCTTT. Amino acid sequence: CATSVGADTEAFF.

This clonotype was recorded only once. The chain joins TRBV11-2 to TRBJ2-5, with TRBD2 matching 12 bases. The length of the CDR3 is 16 residues. J lost 3 bases, V lost 5 bases, and 7 bases had no gene match. Germline V gene sequence: CDR1 SGHAT, CDR2 FQNNGV. CDR3 DNA sequence: TGTGCCAGCAGCCTTTCCCGGACTAGCGGGAAAGAGACCCAGTACTTC. Residues: CASSLSRTSGKETQYF. Together with reference TRBV11-2 and TRBJ2-5, the CDR3 gives the full variable domain: EAGVAQSPRYKIIEKRQSVAFWCNPISGHATLYWYQQILGQGPKLLIQFQNNGVVDDSQLPKDRFSAERLKGVDSTLKIQPAKLEDSAVYLCASSLSRTSGKETQYFGPGTRLLVL.

The rearrangement uses TRBV15 and TRBJ2-6, with a possible D match to TRBD1 (5 bases). This CDR3 has 17 amino acids. V was shortened by 3 bases and J by 3 bases, with 15 bases between the two germline ends. Looked up from germline, CDR1 is LNHNV and CDR2 is YYDKDF (reference sequence). The CDR3 nucleotides read TGTGCCACCAGCAGCCAGCAGGGTGCAGATGGGGCCAACGTCCTGACTTTC. It specifies CATSSQQGADGANVLTF. Based on the CDR3 plus reference TRBV15 and TRBJ2-6, the full variable domain is DAMVIQNPRYQVTQFGKPVTLSCSQTLNHNVMYWYQQKSSQAPKLLFHYYDKDFNNEADTPDNFQSRRPNTSFCFLDIRSPGLGDTAMYLCATSSQQGADGANVLTFGAGSRLTVL.

This chain connects TRBV9 to TRBJ1-3; 7 bases are shared with TRBD1. J lost 3 bases, V lost 3 bases, and 9 bases had no gene match. Germline loops: CDR1 SGDLS, CDR2 YYNGEE. The CDR3 loop spans 16 amino acids. The CDR3 region is CASSEGAGGYGNTIYF. In DNA form, the CDR3 reads TGTGCCAGCAGCGAGGGGGCCGGGGGCTATGGAAACACCATATATTTT.

This clonotype was counted only a few times. The V call is TRBV9, the J call TRBJ1-2; D possibly corresponds to TRBD1 (6 bases). Germline CDR1 is SGDLS and CDR2 is YYNGEE. V was pared by 4 bases and J by 1 base, with 8 bases between. CDR3 length equals 13 residues. The CDR3 here is CASSRGFNYGYTF. CDR3 nucleotide sequence: TGTGCCAGCAGCAGGGGGTTTAACTATGGCTACACCTTC.

J is TRBJ2-5 and V is TRBV7-9; D gene unclear. This CDR3 has 16 amino acids. V lost 3 bases, J lost 1 base, and 15 bases lay in between. CDR1 is SEHNR, CDR2 FQNEAQ, per germline (reference sequence). The CDR3 DNA follows: TGTGCCAGCAGCTTTTTAGTCAGCACGACCCAAGAGACCCAGTACTTC. Translating gives CASSFLVSTTQETQYF.

This clonotype occurred a few times. V and J are TRBV9 and TRBJ2-5; D is uncertain. Germline CDR1 reads SGDLS; CDR2 reads YYNGEE. CDR3 length: 13 residues. V gave up 0 bases and J gave up 5 bases, with 8 bases separating them. The CDR3 here is CASSVEGWETQYF. The CDR3 DNA reads TGTGCCAGCAGCGTAGAAGGGTGGGAGACCCAGTACTTC.

This clonotype has more than one count but fewer than ten. A junction boundary mismatches the germline segment, possibly from a read error. V and J are TRBV5-1 and TRBJ2-7, with D possibly called TRBD1 or TRBD2 (6 bases each). Germline V gives CDR1 SGHRS, CDR2 YFSETQ. The CDR3 contains 13 residues. This CDR3 reads CASSLSGGNEQYF. CDR3 nucleotides: TGTGCCAGCAGCTTATCCGGGGGCAACGAGCAGTACTTC.

This clonotype has only a few counts. This rearrangement joins TRBV10-3 to TRBJ1-5; D unresolved. Germline-derived CDR1 and CDR2 are ENHRY and SYGVKD. The CDR3 extends over 15 amino acids. The V end was cut by 0 bases, the J end by 1 base, with 7 bases between. CDR3 amino acids: CAISESVDSNQPQHF. Written as DNA, the CDR3 is TGTGCCATCAGTGAGTCCGTGGACAGCAATCAGCCCCAGCATTTT.

The chain uses TRBV11-3 and TRBJ2-5, with 11 positions matching TRBD2. Germline V lookup: CDR1 SGHNT, CDR2 YENEEA. With 4 bases clipped from V and 4 bases from J, the junction kept 8 bases outside the gene matches. CDR3 length: 16 amino acids. The CDR3, as DNA: TGTGCCAGCAGCTCCTTAGCGGGAGGGGCGGGAGAGACCCAGTACTTC. Its translation is CASSSLAGGAGETQYF.

V gene TRBV7-2 combines with J gene TRBJ2-7, with 11 bases matching TRBD2. This CDR3 has 15 residues. V shed 5 bases and J 6 bases; nucleotides not matched to a gene: 9. The germline gives CDR1 SGHTA, CDR2 FQGNSA. CDR3 protein: CASSPIAGGGGEQYF. The CDR3 DNA sequence: TGTGCCAGCAGCCCAATAGCGGGAGGGGGAGGCGAGCAGTACTTC.

There are a few counts of this clonotype. This chain joins TRBV12-3 or TRBV12-4 and TRBJ2-5; D is undetermined. The V end was cut by 3 bases, the J end by 4 bases, with 12 bases between. This CDR3 spans 14 amino acids. The CDR3 bases are TGTGCCAGCAGTTTCGGTGGGCCTAGAGAGACCCAGTACTTC. Its translation is CASSFGGPRETQYF.

The J gene is TRBJ2-5, the V gene TRBV10-3; a weak D match, TRBD1 (6 bases). This CDR3 is built from 13 residues. Trimming removed 10 bases from V and 5 bases from J, with 17 bases in between. CDR1 is ENHRY and CDR2 is SYGVKD in the germline V gene. CDR3 protein: CATHPGQLETQYF. For the CDR3, the DNA is TGTGCCACCCACCCCGGACAGCTGGAGACCCAGTACTTC.

There are many counts of this clonotype. The chain carries TRBV7-9 and TRBJ1-1; D perhaps matches TRBD1 (5 bases). This CDR3 has 14 residues. CDR1 is SEHNR and CDR2 is FQNEAQ in the germline V gene (reference sequence). The V end lost 5 bases, the J end lost 1 base, and 11 bases lay between the germline ends. CDR3 sequence: CASSPGRTNTEAFF. CDR3 bases: TGTGCCAGCAGCCCGGGACGGACGAACACTGAAGCTTTCTTT.

Remarks on this clonotype: A read error may be the cause here, since a much bigger clone is one base away. The chain joins TRBV7-2 to TRBJ2-2; TRBD2 might be the D (5 bases). This CDR3 has 13 residues. From germline, CDR1 is SGHTA and CDR2 FQGNSA. Here the CDR3 DNA reads TGTGCCAGCAGGGACTCCAACACCGGGGAGCCGTTTTTT. Translating gives CASRDSNTGEPFF.

The sample holds one count of this clonotype. V usage is TRBV14 and J usage is TRBJ1-2; D uncertain. The CDR3 contains 13 residues. CDR1 SGHDN and CDR2 FVKESK come from the germline V gene. The V end was cut by 0 bases, the J end by 7 bases, with 9 bases between. The CDR3 loop is CASSQDLTTGYTF. The DNA of the CDR3 is TGTGCCAGCAGCCAAGATTTGACGACTGGCTACACCTTC.

The chain uses TRBV19 and TRBJ2-5; D is possibly TRBD1 (5 bases). The CDR3 consists of 12 residues. The V end was cut by 7 bases, the J end by 1 base, with 7 bases between. CDR1 and CDR2 from the germline V gene are LNHDA and SQIVND (reference sequence). The CDR3 DNA follows: TGTGCCAGTATTGGGGCCCAAGAGACCCAGTACTTC. It translates to CASIGAQETQYF. The entire variable domain, with the rest obtained from reference TRBV19 and TRBJ2-5, is as follows: DGGITQSPKYLFRKEGQNVTLSCEQNLNHDAMYWYRQDPGQGLRLIYYSQIVNDFQKGDIAEGYSVSREKKESFPLTVTSAQKNPTAFYLCASIGAQETQYFGPGTRLLVL.

V gene TRBV20-1 combines with J gene TRBJ2-7; either TRBD1 or TRBD2 may fit D (5 bases each). V lost 3 bases to trimming and J lost 4 bases, with 19 bases between them. CDR3 length: 15 amino acids. The germline V gene encodes CDR1 DFQATT and CDR2 SNEGSKA (reference sequence). The CDR3 protein is CSASGPEGRTYEQYF. CDR3 nucleotides: TGCAGTGCTAGTGGCCCTGAGGGGCGGACTTACGAGCAGTACTTC.

This sequence joins TRBV24-1 and TRBJ2-2; either TRBD1 or TRBD2 may supply D (5 bases each). With 7 bases removed from V and 6 bases from J, the gap between germline ends came to 14 bases. CDR3 length: 14 residues. Germline V lookup: CDR1 KGHDR, CDR2 SFDVKD. CDR3 sequence (DNA): TGTGCCACCAGGACAAACCGGGACGCCGGGGAGCTGTTTTTT. Amino acid sequence: CATRTNRDAGELFF.

About this clonotype itself: The germline gene is not matched at one end of the junction; a read error may be the cause. The chain employs TRBV10-3 and TRBJ2-2; D is possibly TRBD2 (7 bases). There are 15 residues in the CDR3. Germline V lookup: CDR1 ENHRY, CDR2 SYGVKD. In nucleotides, the CDR3 is TGTGCCATCAGCCCCCGGGGGGCCAACACCGGGCAGCTGTTTTTT. It codes for CAISPRGANTGQLFF.

The table lists this clonotype with a few counts. V and J are TRBV15 and TRBJ1-5, with 8 bases matching TRBD1. The germline gives CDR1 LNHNV, CDR2 YYDKDF (reference sequence). The CDR3 consists of 17 residues. Losses at the gene ends were 1 base for V and 4 bases for J; bases not matched to a gene: 9. This CDR3 is CATSRGDRSLGNQPQHF. CDR3 DNA: TGTGCCACCAGCAGAGGGGACAGGTCGCTGGGAAATCAGCCCCAGCATTTT.

This chain uses TRBV10-3 with TRBJ2-5; a weak D match, TRBD2 (5 bases). The CDR3 runs 14 residues. Trimming stripped 4 bases from V and 2 bases from J, with 11 bases between. Germline V gene data show CDR1 as ENHRY and CDR2 as SYGVKD. The CDR3 coding sequence is TGTGCCATCAGTGTAAAGGGAGCACAAGAGACCCAGTACTTC. Translation: CAISVKGAQETQYF.

V and J are TRBV9 and TRBJ2-7, with D perhaps TRBD1 or TRBD2 (5 bases each). The V end was cut by 0 bases, the J end by 0 bases, with 10 bases between. The CDR3 loop spans 15 amino acids. From germline, CDR1 is SGDLS and CDR2 YYNGEE. CDR3 loop: CASSVAGGFSYEQYF. The CDR3 DNA follows: TGTGCCAGCAGCGTAGCTGGGGGTTTCTCCTACGAGCAGTACTTC.

This chain uses TRBV25-1 with TRBJ1-1; tentative D call: TRBD1 (6 bases). V gave up 6 bases and J gave up 1 base, with 15 bases separating them. The germline CDR1 and CDR2 sequences are MGHDK and SYGVNS. This CDR3 spans 15 amino acids. The CDR3 DNA follows: TGTGCCAGCAGCCTGCAGGGGTTTTGGAACACTGAAGCTTTCTTT. This gives the protein CASSLQGFWNTEAFF.

This clonotype has only a few counts. The rearrangement uses TRBV19 and TRBJ1-1, with D maybe TRBD1 (6 bases). Germline V gene lookup returns CDR1 LNHDA and CDR2 SQIVND (reference sequence). Between the trimmed V and J ends, which lost 7 bases and 6 bases, there was a span of 15 bases. The CDR3 consists of 13 residues. CDR3 in DNA: TGTGCCAGTAAACCGGACAGCAGATCTGAAGCTTTCTTT. Translating it yields CASKPDSRSEAFF.

This clonotype was counted a few times. The V and J genes are TRBV20-1 and TRBJ1-5; D not certain. The CDR3 is 13 amino acids. V was cut by 4 bases and J by 6 bases, with 13 bases left in between. Germline CDR1 is DFQATT and CDR2 is SNEGSKA (reference sequence). The CDR3 sequence is CSAIGSLSQPQHF. The CDR3 region has the DNA TGCAGTGCTATAGGATCGTTGTCTCAGCCCCAGCATTTT.